The T cell receptor beta chain described here comes from a study of blood T cell repertoires in COVID-19. Assay: immunoSEQ multiplex PCR; the TCRdb copy retains only in-frame clones and omits some. The sample holds under 500,000 clones, 75% to 90% seen once. There are 16 residues in the CDR3. The V end lost 4 bases, the J end lost 4 bases, and 20 bases lay between the germline ends. Germline-derived CDR1 and CDR2 are MNHEY and SVGAGI. This receptor was obtained from a man aged 25-45 years who had recovered from COVID-19. Sequences were obtained from PBMCs or T cells enriched from blood (not recorded which). The V gene is TRBV6-5, the J gene TRBJ2-7; D is perhaps TRBD1 (5 bases). The CDR3 loop is CASSSGARALLYEQYF. CDR3 bases: TGTGCCAGCAGTTCTGGGGCCCGAGCGTTGTTATACGAGCAGTACTTC.